The clone carrying this T cell receptor beta chain showed up just a few times. The target antigen is unknown. This was the immunoSEQ v3.0 assay at survey level. Sequencing was performed with immunoSEQ multiplex PCR; in TCRdb, only in-frame clones are kept and a portion is missing. In the table there are under 30,000 clones, around 79% of which are singletons. The CDR3 is 14 amino acids. The germline V gene encodes CDR1 SGHRS and CDR2 YFSETQ. V was clipped by 4 bases and J by 7 bases; unmatched bases: 6. The data stem from a study of long-term antiretroviral therapy in people with HIV. Whole-study findings and limits: HIV repertoires spanned tighter CDR3 length ranges than controls did.

The J gene is TRBJ2-2, the V gene TRBV5-1; 8 nucleotides align to TRBD1. Sequenced material: unsorted PBMCs, taken 2.1 years after starting antiretroviral therapy. This TCR came from a man aged 30 to 39 with HIV. The DNA of the CDR3 is TGCGCCAGCAGCCCGGGACAGGCGGGCGGGGAGCTGTTTTTT. It encodes CASSPGQAGGELFF.